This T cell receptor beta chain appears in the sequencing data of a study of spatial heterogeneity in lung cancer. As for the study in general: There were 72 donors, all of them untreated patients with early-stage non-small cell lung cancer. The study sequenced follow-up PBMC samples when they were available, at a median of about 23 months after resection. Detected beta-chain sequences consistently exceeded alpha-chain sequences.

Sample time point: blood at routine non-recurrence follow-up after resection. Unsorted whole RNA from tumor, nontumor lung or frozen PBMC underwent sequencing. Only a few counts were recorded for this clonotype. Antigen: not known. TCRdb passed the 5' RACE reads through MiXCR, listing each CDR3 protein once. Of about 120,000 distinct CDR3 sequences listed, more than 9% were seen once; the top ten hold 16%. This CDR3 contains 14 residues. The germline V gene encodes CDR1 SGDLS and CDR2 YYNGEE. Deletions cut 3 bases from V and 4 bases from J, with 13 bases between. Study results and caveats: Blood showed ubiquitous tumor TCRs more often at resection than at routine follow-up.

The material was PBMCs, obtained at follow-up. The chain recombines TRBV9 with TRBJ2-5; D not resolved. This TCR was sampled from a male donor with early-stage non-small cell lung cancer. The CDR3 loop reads CASSEGSTLETQYF. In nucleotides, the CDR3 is TGTGCCAGCAGCGAGGGTAGCACGTTAGAGACCCAGTACTTC. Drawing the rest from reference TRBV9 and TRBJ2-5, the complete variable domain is DSGVTQTPKHLITATGQRVTLRCSPRSGDLSVYWYQQSLDQGLQFLIQYYNGEERAKGNILERFSAQQFPDLHSELNLSSLELGDSALYFCASSEGSTLETQYFGPGTRLLVL.